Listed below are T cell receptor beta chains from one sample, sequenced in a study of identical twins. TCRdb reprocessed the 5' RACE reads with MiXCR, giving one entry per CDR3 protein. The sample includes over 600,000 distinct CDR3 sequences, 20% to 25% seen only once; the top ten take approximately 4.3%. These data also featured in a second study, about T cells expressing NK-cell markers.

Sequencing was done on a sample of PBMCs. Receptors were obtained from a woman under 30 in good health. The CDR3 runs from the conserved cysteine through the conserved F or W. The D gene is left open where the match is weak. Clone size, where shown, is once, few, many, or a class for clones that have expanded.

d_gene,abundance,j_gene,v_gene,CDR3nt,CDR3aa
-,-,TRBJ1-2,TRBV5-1,TGCGCCAGCAGCGACAATGGGGGGGTCGGCTACACCTTC,CASSDNGGVGYTF
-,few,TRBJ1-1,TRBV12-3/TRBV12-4,TGTGCCAGCAGCAAAACCCGTTACCTCACTGAAGCTTTCTTT,CASSKTRYLTEAFF
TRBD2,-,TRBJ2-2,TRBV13,TGTGCCGTCCTAGCGGCGACGAACACCGGGGAGCTGTTTTTT,CAVLAATNTGELFF
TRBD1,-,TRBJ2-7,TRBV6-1,TGTGCCAGCAGCTCACAGGGGCAGGTGCGCGAGCAGTACTTC,CASSSQGQVREQYF
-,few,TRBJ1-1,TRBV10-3,TGTGCCATCAGTGAGTCCGGAGGGCCCGAAGCTTTCTTT,CAISESGGPEAFF
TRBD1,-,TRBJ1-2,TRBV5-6,TGTGCCAGCAGCTCCCGGGACAGGGGGGCGTATGGCTACACCTTC,CASSSRDRGAYGYTF
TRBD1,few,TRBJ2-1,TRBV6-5,TGTGCCAGCAGTTACTCCCAGGGGGCTGGGAATGAGCAGTTCTTC,CASSYSQGAGNEQFF
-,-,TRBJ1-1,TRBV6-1,TGTGCCAGCAGTCAGGGACGGGTTGAAGCTTTCTTT,CASSQGRVEAFF
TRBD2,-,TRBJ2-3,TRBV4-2,TGTGCCAGCAGCCAGCCCACTAGCGGGGGTTGGCAAGATACGCAGTATTTT,CASSQPTSGGWQDTQYF
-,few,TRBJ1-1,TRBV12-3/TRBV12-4,TGTGCCAGCACCCTTACCGCGAGCAACACTGAAGCTTTCTTT,CASTLTASNTEAFF